One sample yielded the 30 T cell receptor beta chains listed below, sequenced in a study of T cell changes during pregnancy in multiple sclerosis. Assay: immunoSEQ multiplex PCR; the TCRdb copy retains only in-frame clones and omits some. The table has about 77,000 clones, roughly 90% seen once. This sample comprised peripheral blood, obtained before pregnancy. The receptors come from a female donor with multiple sclerosis, enrolled in a pregnancy study.

The chain has TRBV6-5 and TRBJ2-7, with D tentatively TRBD2 (5 bases). Between the trimmed V and J ends, which lost 6 bases and 1 base, there was a span of 13 bases. CDR1 is MNHEY and CDR2 is SVGAGI in the germline V gene. The CDR3 runs 14 residues. Here the CDR3 reads CASRRHPGSYEQYF. For the CDR3, the DNA is TGTGCCAGCAGGAGACACCCGGGGTCCTACGAGCAGTACTTC.

The chain has TRBV4-3 and TRBJ2-3; 10 bases match TRBD2. Trimming removed 4 bases from V and 4 bases from J; junction bases left unmatched: 11. The CDR3 spans 17 residues. The germline gives CDR1 LGHNA, CDR2 YSLEER. The CDR3 here is CASSPSGGALGADTQYF. In nucleotides, the CDR3 is TGCGCCAGCAGCCCGAGCGGGGGGGCCTTGGGGGCAGATACGCAGTATTTT.

This chain connects TRBV10-3 to TRBJ1-1; TRBD1 might be the D (6 bases). V was cut by 10 bases and J by 0 bases, with 21 bases left in between. CDR1 and CDR2 from the germline V gene are ENHRY and SYGVKD. This CDR3 contains 16 residues. CDR3 in DNA: TGTGCCAGTCAAGGGGGAAAGGTAGCCATGAACACTGAAGCTTTCTTT. It is translated as CASQGGKVAMNTEAFF.

Concerning this clone: The junction differs from germline at one of its ends, possibly a read error. The rearrangement joins TRBV6-6 to TRBJ1-2, with 9 bases that match TRBD1. There are 14 residues in the CDR3. Per the germline V gene, CDR1 is MNHNY and CDR2 is SVGAGI (reference sequence). In DNA form, the CDR3 reads TGTGCCAGAGATCTATGGGACAGGGTATATGACTACACCTTC. It encodes CARDLWDRVYDYTF.

This chain connects TRBV9 to TRBJ2-7, with 8 bases fitting TRBD1. The J segment lost 5 bases and the V segment lost 0 bases, leaving 7 bases of the junction unmatched. The CDR3 runs 15 residues. Germline CDR1 SGDLS, CDR2 YYNGEE. As DNA, the CDR3 is TGTGCCAGCAGCGTAGTGGGACAGGCCATAGACGAGCAGTACTTC. It yields the protein CASSVVGQAIDEQYF.

CDR3 loop: CASTHAGVSGYTF. For the CDR3, the DNA is TGTGCCAGCACCCACGCAGGGGTATCTGGCTACACCTTC. This chain connects TRBV6-5 to TRBJ1-2; TRBD1 is a possible D gene (6 bases). In germline, CDR1 is MNHEY, CDR2 SVGAGI. The CDR3 is 13 amino acids. The germline V and J ends were trimmed by 7 bases and 7 bases, with 16 bases remaining between them.

The chain is built from TRBV30 and TRBJ1-5; tentative D call: TRBD1 (6 bases). Germline V gene lookup returns CDR1 GTSNPN and CDR2 SVGIG (reference sequence). V gave up 1 base and J gave up 6 bases, with 13 bases separating them. CDR3 length: 14 amino acids. CDR3 coding DNA: TGTGCCTGGAGTGAGGGGGGGCTAGTTCAGCCCCAGCATTTT. It yields the protein CAWSEGGLVQPQHF.

This chain joins TRBV5-1 and TRBJ2-7; D might be TRBD1 (5 bases). CDR1 SGHRS and CDR2 YFSETQ come from the germline V gene. The CDR3 has 15 amino acids. Trimming took off 0 bases at V and 1 base at J, with 11 bases between the two ends. DNA for the CDR3: TGCGCCAGCAGCTTGGTTCCAGGGCTATCCTACGAGCAGTACTTC. Its translation is CASSLVPGLSYEQYF.

The V and J genes are TRBV18 and TRBJ2-7; 7 bases match TRBD1. The CDR3 has 14 residues. V dropped 2 bases and J dropped 3; count of bases not matched to a gene: 4. Germline loops: CDR1 KGHSH, CDR2 LQKENI. The DNA for the CDR3 is TGTGCCAGCTCACCAAACAGGGGCAACTACGAGCAGTACTTC. It encodes CASSPNRGNYEQYF.

This clone was seen once. The chain joins TRBV10-1 to TRBJ2-3; 10 nucleotides align to TRBD1. The junction had 4 bases not matched to a gene; V was cut back by 5 bases and J by 2 bases. The CDR3 totals 15 residues. Per the germline V gene, CDR1 is WNHNN and CDR2 is SYGVQD (reference sequence). CDR3 in amino acids: CASSTDRGPTDTQYF. CDR3 nucleotides: TGCGCCAGCAGTACAGACAGGGGGCCCACAGATACGCAGTATTTT.

V gene TRBV5-5 combines with J gene TRBJ2-3; 7 bases fit TRBD1. Trimming took 4 bases from V and 5 from J; bases not matched to a gene: 13. Germline lookup yields CDR1 SGHKS and CDR2 YYEKEE (reference sequence). CDR3 length: 16 residues. The CDR3 DNA is TGTGCCAGCAGCCAGGAACAGGGGTGGGGTGGAGATACGCAGTATTTT. Translating gives CASSQEQGWGGDTQYF.

The chain combines TRBV7-6 with TRBJ1-3, with D possibly TRBD1 on 6 matching bases. Germline lookup yields CDR1 SGHVS and CDR2 FNYEAQ. The length of the CDR3 is 17 residues. V lost 3 bases, J lost 4 bases, and 19 bases lay in between. The DNA of the CDR3 is TGTGCCAGCAGCTTCCAGACAGGCCCTCTGCAGGGAAACACCATATATTTT. It codes for CASSFQTGPLQGNTIYF.

The rearrangement joins TRBV9 to TRBJ2-2; 8 bases line up with TRBD1. CDR1 SGDLS and CDR2 YYNGEE come from the germline V gene. Trimming removed 4 bases from V and 6 bases from J; junction bases left unmatched: 14. CDR3 size: 17 residues. The CDR3: CASSNSRTGFSAGELFF. In nucleotides, the CDR3 is TGTGCCAGCAGCAATTCTAGGACAGGGTTTTCCGCCGGGGAGCTGTTTTTT.

The chain recombines TRBV6-5 with TRBJ2-7; no firm D call. V shed 5 bases and J shed 3 bases, with 11 bases lying between them. The length of the CDR3 is 13 residues. The germline gives CDR1 MNHEY, CDR2 SVGAGI. CDR3 region: CASSPWANYEQYF. The DNA of the CDR3 is TGTGCCAGCAGTCCTTGGGCGAACTACGAGCAGTACTTC.

The chain recombines TRBV28 with TRBJ1-4; no clear D. Germline CDR1 MDHEN, CDR2 SYDVKM. The V end lost 6 bases, the J end lost 7 bases, and 12 bases lay between the germline ends. The CDR3 consists of 13 residues. The CDR3 DNA reads as TGTGCCAGCAGAATCACCCCGGGTGAAAAACTGTTTTTT. Translation gives CASRITPGEKLFF.

The genes are TRBV28 and TRBJ2-5, with 9 bases lining up with TRBD2. Looked up from germline, CDR1 is MDHEN and CDR2 is SYDVKM. The CDR3 has 15 amino acids. Trimming removed 7 bases from V and 6 bases from J; junction bases left unmatched: 12. CDR3 DNA: TGTGCCAGCAAGACGAGCGGGGGGATTTGGAAGACCCAGTACTTC. Translated: CASKTSGGIWKTQYF. The whole variable domain, filled in from reference TRBV28 and TRBJ2-5, reads DVKVTQSSRYLVKRTGEKVFLECVQDMDHENMFWYRQDPGLGLRLIYFSYDVKMKEKGDIPEGYSVSREKKERFSLILESASTNQTSMYLCASKTSGGIWKTQYFGPGTRLLVL.

The V gene is TRBV6-5, the J gene TRBJ2-7; no clear D gene. The CDR3 loop spans 14 amino acids. Trimming cost V 2 bases and J 4 bases, with 12 bases left between them. Germline values: CDR1 MNHEY, CDR2 SVGAGI. CDR3 coding DNA: TGTGCCAGCAGTTACATTGGCTCCTCGTACGAGCAGTACTTC. Encoded protein: CASSYIGSSYEQYF.

This chain connects TRBV18 to TRBJ1-2, with unresolved D. V lost 8 bases, J lost 7 bases, and 11 bases lay in between. The CDR3 length is 11 residues. Germline lookup yields CDR1 KGHSH and CDR2 LQKENI. This CDR3 reads CASGYSAGYTF. CDR3 nucleotides: TGTGCCAGCGGTTACAGTGCTGGCTACACCTTC.

V and J are TRBV28 and TRBJ1-5, with D perhaps TRBD1 (6 bases). CDR3 length equals 17 residues. CDR1 and CDR2 (germline): MDHEN, SYDVKM. Trimming cost V 5 bases and J 6 bases, with 23 bases left between them. CDR3 residues: CASSATTGTWAGQPQHF. The CDR3 nucleotides read TGTGCCAGCAGTGCAACGACCGGGACATGGGCTGGTCAGCCCCAGCATTTT.

The V and J genes are TRBV7-3 and TRBJ2-2; tentatively, D is TRBD1 (5 bases). Trimming pared 2 bases from V and 0 bases from J, leaving 10 bases between. The germline gives CDR1 SGHTA, CDR2 FQGTGA. CDR3 length: 16 amino acids. The CDR3 DNA follows: TGTGCCAGCAGCTTACAGGGTGGTACGAACACCGGGGAGCTGTTTTTT. This gives the protein CASSLQGGTNTGELFF.

This clone was seen once. This sequence joins TRBV5-1 and TRBJ2-2; no clear D. CDR3 length: 14 residues. The germline V and J ends were trimmed by 4 bases and 0 bases, with 7 bases remaining between them. CDR1 SGHRS and CDR2 YFSETQ come from the germline V gene. In DNA, the CDR3 is TGCGCCAGCAGCCCCCAAACGAACACCGGGGAGCTGTTTTTT. Its protein is CASSPQTNTGELFF.

This clone is a singleton in its sample. The rearrangement uses TRBV5-1 and TRBJ2-1; 8 nucleotides line up with TRBD2. Per the germline V gene, CDR1 is SGHRS and CDR2 is YFSETQ. With 4 bases clipped from V and 8 bases from J, the junction kept 8 bases outside the gene matches. This CDR3 has 14 amino acids. The CDR3 DNA is TGCGCCAGCAGCCTCACCGGGACTAGGGATGAGCAGTTCTTC. The encoded protein is CASSLTGTRDEQFF. The full variable domain, with the rest looked up from reference TRBV5-1 and TRBJ2-1, is KAGVTQTPRYLIKTRGQQVTLSCSPISGHRSVSWYQQTPGQGLQFLFEYFSETQRNKGNFPGRFSGRQFSNSRSEMNVSTLELGDSALYLCASSLTGTRDEQFFGPGTRLTVL.

The rearrangement links TRBV18 to TRBJ2-7, with TRBD1 matching 8 bases. Germline CDR1 is KGHSH and CDR2 is LQKENI. J was trimmed by 2 bases and V by 6 bases; bases with no gene match: 3. The CDR3 sequence is 13 residues long. The CDR3 DNA reads TGTGCCAGCTCCACGACAGGGGCCTACGAGCAGTACTTC. Amino acid sequence: CASSTTGAYEQYF.

The chain couples TRBV9 to TRBJ1-6; D possibly corresponds to TRBD1 (5 bases). Per germline, CDR1 SGDLS and CDR2 YYNGEE. The CDR3 is 15 amino acids. Trimming shortened V by 4 bases and J by 8 bases, and 16 bases separated the two germline ends. The CDR3 DNA sequence: TGTGCCAGCAGCCCCCAGGGCGGGGCGGATTCACCCCTCCACTTT. This encodes CASSPQGGADSPLHF.

This chain uses TRBV5-6 with TRBJ2-1, with 10 bases fitting TRBD1. Germline V gene sequence: CDR1 SGHDT, CDR2 YYEEEE. There are 16 residues in the CDR3. With 4 bases clipped from V and 4 bases from J, the junction kept 8 bases outside the gene matches. The CDR3 sequence: CASSPPGGQGYNEQFF. The DNA of the CDR3 is TGTGCCAGCAGCCCCCCAGGGGGACAGGGGTACAATGAGCAGTTCTTC.

V gene TRBV7-8 combines with J gene TRBJ1-5; a weak D match, TRBD1 (5 bases). V lost 3 bases, J lost 1 base, and 16 bases lay in between. This CDR3 region has 17 residues. Germline V lookup: CDR1 SGHVS, CDR2 FQNEAQ. DNA for the CDR3: TGTGCCAGCAGCTTTTGGGGCAGGGTGGGAAGCAATCAGCCCCAGCATTTT. Protein: CASSFWGRVGSNQPQHF.

The rearrangement joins TRBV6-5 to TRBJ1-2; unclear D gene. Trimming pared 4 bases from V and 0 bases from J, leaving 6 bases between. Germline CDR1 reads MNHEY; CDR2 reads SVGAGI. There are 13 residues in the CDR3. The CDR3 protein is CASSFRANYGYTF. In DNA, the CDR3 is TGTGCCAGCAGTTTTAGAGCTAACTATGGCTACACCTTC.

This chain joins TRBV9 and TRBJ2-2, with TRBD1 matching over 7 bases. This CDR3 comprises 14 residues. V shed 7 bases and J 0 bases; nucleotides not matched to a gene: 3. The germline gives CDR1 SGDLS, CDR2 YYNGEE. The chain's CDR3 is CASRDSSNTGELFF. The CDR3 DNA reads TGTGCCAGCCGGGACAGCTCGAACACCGGGGAGCTGTTTTTT.

The rearrangement joins TRBV5-6 to TRBJ1-1; 8 bases are a match to TRBD1. Looked up from germline, CDR1 is SGHDT and CDR2 is YYEEEE. The CDR3 contains 12 residues. V shed 4 bases and J 7 bases; nucleotides not matched to a gene: 3. The CDR3 nucleotides are TGTGCCAGCAGCAGAGGGACAGGTGAAGCTTTCTTT. It codes for CASSRGTGEAFF.

This clone was recorded once. The V gene is TRBV28, the J gene TRBJ1-2; possibly TRBD1 for D (5 bases). Per the germline V gene, CDR1 is MDHEN and CDR2 is SYDVKM. The CDR3 is 15 residues long. The ends were cut back, 3 bases at V and 4 bases at J, with 15 bases in the middle. CDR3 nucleotides: TGTGCCAGCAGTTTTTCAGGGCTCAGGCGCTATGGCTACACCTTC. It codes for CASSFSGLRRYGYTF.